These 2 T cell receptor beta chains originate from one sample sequenced in a study of T cells after yellow fever vaccination. TCRdb reanalysed the 5' RACE reads using MiXCR and keeps one entry per CDR3 protein. The sample includes tens of thousands of distinct CDR3 sequences, about 7.3% of them seen just once. The material sequenced was CD8+ T cells sorted from PBMCs, taken about 10 days after the first yellow fever vaccination. The receptor source for this set is a man aged 18 to 30 who received the YFV17D yellow fever vaccine.

This clonotype was seen at least ten times. The chain uses TRBV7-9 and TRBJ2-7; no clear D gene. Trimming took off 5 bases at V and 4 bases at J, with 18 bases between the two ends. The CDR3 has 15 amino acids. Germline V gene data show CDR1 as SEHNR and CDR2 as FQNEAQ (reference sequence). DNA for the CDR3: TGTGCCAGCAGCCAGACCACGAACAGCCCGTACGAGCAGTACTTC. Residues: CASSQTTNSPYEQYF.

This clonotype showed up many times. The rearrangement joins TRBV5-1 to TRBJ2-5, with 7 bases matching TRBD2. J lost 2 bases, V lost 5 bases, and 12 bases had no gene match. The CDR3 length is 16 residues. Looked up from germline, CDR1 is SGHRS and CDR2 is YFSETQ. CDR3 DNA: TGCGCCAGCAGACAACACGGGGGGTTGGAACAAGAGACCCAGTACTTC. Its protein is CASRQHGGLEQETQYF.